Described below is a single TCR beta chain sequence and its context. The data stem from a study of identical twins. TCRdb recomputed calls from the 5' RACE reads with MiXCR, one row per CDR3 protein. In the table there are around 960,000 distinct CDR3 sequences, more than 9% of which are singletons. These data are also associated with another study on yellow fever vaccine responses in identical twins.

Source material: PBMCs. The clonotype comes from a woman under 30 in good health.

CDR3 residues: CASSLPTPNSGANVLTF. CDR3 in DNA: TGTGCCAGCAGTCTTCCGACTCCCAACTCTGGGGCCAACGTCCTGACTTTC. The chain has TRBV6-1 and TRBJ2-6; D not certain. The germline gives CDR1 MNHNS, CDR2 SASEGT. The CDR3 totals 17 residues. Trimming took 5 bases from V and 0 from J, leaving 14 bases between them.